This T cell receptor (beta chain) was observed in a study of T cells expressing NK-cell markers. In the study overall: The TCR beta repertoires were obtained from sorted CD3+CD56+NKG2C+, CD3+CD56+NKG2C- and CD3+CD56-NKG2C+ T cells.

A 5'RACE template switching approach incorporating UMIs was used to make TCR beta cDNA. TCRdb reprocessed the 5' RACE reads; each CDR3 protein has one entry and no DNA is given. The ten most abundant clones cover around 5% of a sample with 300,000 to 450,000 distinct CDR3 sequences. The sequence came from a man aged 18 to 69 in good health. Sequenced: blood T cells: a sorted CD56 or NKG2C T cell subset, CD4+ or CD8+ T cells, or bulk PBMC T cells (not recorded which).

CDR3 amino acids: CASSFKVGQHEKLFF. The V gene is TRBV13, the J gene TRBJ1-4; no DNA is available, so the TRBD1 call from TCRdb remains unchecked. The CDR3 totals 15 residues. CDR1 is PRHDT and CDR2 is FYEKMQ in the germline V gene (reference sequence).